The clone carrying this TCR beta chain showed up just a few times. This sample was included in a study of low-dose radiotherapy and immunotherapy resistance in tumors. On the study more broadly: The authors gave intravenous cyclophosphamide 200 mg/m2 every two weeks, one day before radiation and immunotherapy.

V trimming: 6 bases; J trimming: 3 bases; junction bases outside the gene matches: 7. CDR3 length equals 15 residues. This sample's time point: before trial treatment. The donors, trial participants, received nivolumab, ipilimumab, aspirin, low-dose cyclophosphamide and low-dose radiotherapy. cDNA synthesis used a TRAV/TRBV-specific primer set for both chains. Both a constant-region primer and a V-primer adapter served to amplify TCRs across 15 to 25 PCR cycles. The mRNA which had been isolated was amplified by in vitro transcription. TCRdb reprocessed the reads via MiXCR and lists one record per CDR3 protein. The repertoire holds tens of thousands of distinct CDR3 sequences, with roughly a sixth as singletons.

Sequenced here: PBMCs, sampled before treatment. This receptor was taken from a male donor with prostate cancer. The chain employs TRBV12-3 or TRBV12-4 and TRBJ1-3, with 8 bases identical to TRBD1. The chain's CDR3 is CASSRGQGYGNTIYF. CDR3 nucleotides: TGTGCCAGCAGCCGTGGACAGGGATATGGAAACACCATATATTTT.